The subject of this entry is one T cell receptor beta chain. The target antigen is unknown. The entry originates in a study of cytomegalovirus exposure and HLA in healthy donors. Broader study findings: Further analysis was carried out later, and it showed several of the most significant clusters appearing linked to common viral pathogens. TCR association rates varied by HLA locus in a later analysis, with DRB1 highest and HLA-C lowest.

The PCR employed 60 Vbeta primers together with 13 Jbeta primers. Per the study methods: In a later analysis, around 10 million of 65 million to 80 million unique beta chains occurred in at least two donors. TCRdb's table, derived via immunoSEQ multiplex PCR, lists solely in-frame clones and lacks some. V, J and clone size are taken as reported in that table, and D and trimming were inferred from the DNA itself. Of about 170,000 clones detected, roughly four fifths appear once; the ten largest clones hold approximately 2.1%. Germline CDR1 reads SGHRS; CDR2 reads YFSETQ. Losses at the gene ends were 3 bases for V and 15 bases for J; bases not matched to a gene: 8. The CDR3 covers 12 residues.

The receptor was derived from a woman aged 25 to 39 in good health and CMV-seropositive. The genes are TRBV5-1 and TRBJ2-1; 8 nucleotides match TRBD2. The sample comprised PBMCs. Here the CDR3 reads CASSSDSGERFF. DNA of the CDR3: TGCGCCAGCAGCTCCGATAGCGGGGAGAGGTTCTTC.